Reported below is one TCR beta chain. The target antigen is unknown. Sequenced by immunoSEQ multiplex PCR; TCRdb stores in-frame clones only, minus some. The sample includes some 90,000 clones, more than 85% seen only once; the top ten take 5.5% to 7.5%. Trimming cost V 6 bases and J 3 bases; bases outside gene matches: 15. The CDR3 is made up of 17 amino acids. CDR1 and CDR2 (germline): SQVTM, ANQGSEA. This specimen belongs to a study of cytomegalovirus exposure and HLA in healthy donors. Study-wide findings and caveats: Cytomegalovirus status was reportedly diagnosed by the classifier with high specificity and sensitivity.

Sequenced input: PBMCs. The TCR originated in a man between 18 and 29 years old in good health and CMV-seropositive. This chain joins TRBV29-1 and TRBJ2-3, with 10 bases lining up with TRBD2. The CDR3 reads CSVAKGASGSRTDTQYF. In DNA, the CDR3 is TGCAGCGTCGCCAAAGGGGCTAGCGGGAGTAGGACAGATACGCAGTATTTT.